This T cell receptor (beta chain) was captured in a study of breast tumors, draining lymph nodes, adjacent tissues. Study outcomes and limitations: Tumor repertoires ranked between lymph nodes and nontumor tissue in diversity, with V and J gene preferences. The lymph node origin of tumor T cells was framed as consistent with a hypothesis, not demonstrated. Compared with basal-like, luminal-like tumors shared significantly more repertoire with nontumor tissue.

One entry per CDR3 protein, called by TCRdb with MiXCR from the multiplex PCR reads. Of approximately 90,000 distinct CDR3 sequences detected, around 28% appear once; the ten largest clones hold over 8%. The CDR3 covers 15 residues. Looked up from germline, CDR1 is MNHEY and CDR2 is SVGEGT. Samples came from axillary lymph nodes draining the breast cancer. Comment on this clonotype: Its antigen is as yet unknown. A read error may account for a junction end that differs from germline.

Sequencing used axillary lymph node tissue. This clonotype originated in a female donor with breast cancer. Some clones in this sample may be carry-over from other donors' samples. V is TRBV6-2 or TRBV6-3 and J is TRBJ2-1; a possible D gene is TRBD2 (6 bases). CDR3 in amino acids: CASSYQTSSCNEQFF. CDR3 DNA: TGTGCCAGCAGTTACCAAACTAGCTCCTGCAATGAGCAGTTCTTC.